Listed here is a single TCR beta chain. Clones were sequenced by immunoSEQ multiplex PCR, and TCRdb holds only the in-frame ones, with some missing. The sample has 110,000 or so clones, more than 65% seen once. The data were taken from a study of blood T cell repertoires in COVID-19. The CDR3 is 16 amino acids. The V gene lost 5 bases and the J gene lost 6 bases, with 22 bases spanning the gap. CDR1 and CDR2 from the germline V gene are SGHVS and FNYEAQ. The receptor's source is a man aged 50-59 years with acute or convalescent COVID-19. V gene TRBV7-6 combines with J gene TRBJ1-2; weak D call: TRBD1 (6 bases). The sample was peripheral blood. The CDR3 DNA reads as TGTGCCAGCAGCGCTTGGGGGCGGGGGACCGCAAATGGCTACACCTTC. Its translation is CASSAWGRGTANGYTF. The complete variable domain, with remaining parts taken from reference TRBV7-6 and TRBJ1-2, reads GAGVSQSPRYKVTKRGQDVALRCDPISGHVSLYWYRQALGQGPEFLTYFNYEAQQDKSGLPNDRFSAERPEGSISTLTIQRTEQRDSAMYRCASSAWGRGTANGYTFGSGTRLTVV.